Below, 3 T cell receptor beta chains from the same sample are listed, as sequenced in a study of cytomegalovirus exposure and HLA in healthy donors. PCR employed 60 Vbeta and 13 Jbeta primers. Profiled with immunoSEQ multiplex PCR; TCRdb holds only in-frame clones, not every one. The table lists roughly 170,000 clones, less than 85% of them singletons. Sequencing input: PBMCs. These receptors originate from a young man in good health and CMV-seronegative.

The J gene is TRBJ2-4, the V gene TRBV6-5, with D tentatively TRBD1 (5 bases). The germline CDR1 and CDR2 sequences are MNHEY and SVGAGI. CDR3 size: 15 residues. V was trimmed by 3 bases and J by 2 bases, leaving 11 bases between them. The CDR3 loop reads CASSYSRVTKNIQYF. Written as DNA, the CDR3 is TGTGCCAGCAGTTATTCCAGGGTGACCAAAAACATTCAGTACTTC.

This chain joins TRBV5-6 and TRBJ2-2; D is unclear. This CDR3 has 13 amino acids. Germline values: CDR1 SGHDT, CDR2 YYEEEE. Trimming removed 4 bases at V and 7 bases at J, with 11 bases between. The CDR3 DNA reads as TGTGCCAGCAGCCTCTTCCTCGGCGGGGAGCTGTTTTTT. The encoded protein is CASSLFLGGELFF.

The chain uses TRBV6-1 and TRBJ1-2; the D gene is possibly TRBD1 (5 bases). Trimming pared 2 bases from V and 8 bases from J, leaving 18 bases between. The CDR3 totals 15 residues. From germline, CDR1 is MNHNS and CDR2 SASEGT. CDR3: CASSESPREGRGYTF. The CDR3 coding sequence is TGTGCCAGCAGTGAATCCCCACGGGAGGGGAGAGGCTACACCTTC.